Each of the 22 T cell receptor beta chains below was sequenced from the same sample in a study of identical twins. TCRdb re-called the 5' RACE reads with MiXCR, one entry per CDR3 protein. The sample lists a few hundred thousand distinct CDR3 sequences; roughly 20% were seen once. The sequenced material came from naive T cells sorted from blood. The receptors here all came from a man aged 50 or older in good health.

The chain couples TRBV15 to TRBJ2-1; TRBD2 aligns across 11 bases. The germline V gene has CDR1 LNHNV and CDR2 YYDKDF (reference sequence). This CDR3 region has 16 residues. The V and J ends lost 1 base and 7 bases, in that order; junction bases with no gene match: 6. CDR3 coding DNA: TGTGCCACCAGCAGAGGACTAGCGGGGAGATTAAATGAGCAGTTCTTC. This encodes CATSRGLAGRLNEQFF. The variable domain in full, with the rest retrieved from reference TRBV15 and TRBJ2-1, is DAMVIQNPRYQVTQFGKPVTLSCSQTLNHNVMYWYQQKSSQAPKLLFHYYDKDFNNEADTPDNFQSRRPNTSFCFLDIRSPGLGDTAMYLCATSRGLAGRLNEQFFGPGTRLTVL.

The rearrangement links TRBV6-2 or TRBV6-3 to TRBJ2-2; D tentatively reads TRBD1 or TRBD2 (5 bases each). This CDR3 comprises 18 residues. Germline V gene data show CDR1 as MNHEY and CDR2 as SVGEGT. Trimming left V 2 bases short and J 4 bases short, with 20 bases between. The CDR3 spells CASSYLSGRFGGTGELFF. The CDR3 DNA is TGTGCCAGCAGTTACCTCTCGGGGCGTTTTGGAGGCACCGGGGAGCTGTTTTTT.

This clonotype was seen a handful of times. With a much larger clone just one base away, this may be a read error. The chain is built from TRBV6-2 or TRBV6-3 and TRBJ1-1, with D uncertain. V gave up 8 bases and J gave up 1 base, with 14 bases separating them. The CDR3 is made up of 14 amino acids. Germline lookup yields CDR1 MNHEY and CDR2 SVGEGT. CDR3 in DNA: TGTGCCAGCCCCCTCGCTGGGCAGAACACTGAAGCTTTCTTT. The encoded protein is CASPLAGQNTEAFF.

This clonotype was seen many times. V usage is TRBV11-1 and J usage is TRBJ2-6; TRBD1 matches 8 bases. CDR3 length: 18 amino acids. CDR1 is SGHAT, CDR2 FQDESV, per germline (reference sequence). The junction had 9 bases not matched to a gene; V was cut back by 5 bases and J by 0 bases. Here the CDR3 reads CASSVRTGSSSGANVLTF. The CDR3 DNA sequence: TGTGCCAGCAGCGTCAGGACAGGGTCGAGCTCTGGGGCCAACGTCCTGACTTTC. The variable domain in full, completed from reference TRBV11-1 and TRBJ2-6, reads EAEVAQSPRYKITEKSQAVAFWCDPISGHATLYWYRQILGQGPELLVQFQDESVVDDSQLPKDRFSAERLKGVDSTLKIQPAELGDSAMYLCASSVRTGSSSGANVLTFGAGSRLTVL.

CDR3 nucleotides: TGTGCCAGCAGTTACGGTTCCAGGACTAGGGACCTCTACAATGAGCAGTTCTTC. The encoded protein is CASSYGSRTRDLYNEQFF. The chain is built from TRBV6-2 or TRBV6-3 and TRBJ2-1; 7 bases match TRBD2. CDR1 and CDR2 from the germline V gene are MNHEY and SVGEGT. The CDR3 loop spans 18 amino acids. J lost 3 bases, V lost 2 bases, and 13 bases had no gene match.

At least ten counts were recorded for this clonotype. DNA of the CDR3: TGTGCCAGTAGTGCCTCCGGGACCCCCTTTAATGAGCAGTTCTTC. Amino acids: CASSASGTPFNEQFF. This rearrangement joins TRBV19 to TRBJ2-1, with D possibly being TRBD1 or TRBD2 (5 bases each). Trimming left V 5 bases short and J 7 bases short, with 18 bases between. Germline V gene data show CDR1 as LNHDA and CDR2 as SQIVND (reference sequence). CDR3 length: 15 residues.

This clonotype was counted many times. The CDR3 nucleotides read TGTGCCAGCAGCAGAAGCGGGGGGCCGCCAACCGGGGAGCTGTTTTTT. Translating it yields CASSRSGGPPTGELFF. The chain recombines TRBV7-8 with TRBJ2-2; 9 nucleotides align to TRBD2. Per germline, CDR1 SGHVS and CDR2 FQNEAQ. J gave up 5 bases and V 5 bases, and 9 bases lay outside the gene matches. The CDR3 has 16 residues.

This clonotype was observed a handful of times. This chain uses TRBV5-1 with TRBJ1-1; D uncertain. Germline CDR1 reads SGHRS; CDR2 reads YFSETQ. The CDR3 has 15 amino acids. V lost 4 bases and J 9 bases, leaving 22 bases between the germline ends. For the CDR3, the DNA is TGCGCCAGCAGCCCTGGAGGAACGGGCAAGCAGCAAGCTTTCTTT. Amino acid sequence: CASSPGGTGKQQAFF.

This clonotype has at least ten counts. The chain's CDR3 is CASSYSIKGTAVYNEQFF. DNA for the CDR3: TGTGCCAGCAGTTACTCGATAAAGGGGACAGCGGTTTACAATGAGCAGTTCTTC. V and J are TRBV6-2 or TRBV6-3 and TRBJ2-1; 7 bases match TRBD1. CDR1 MNHEY and CDR2 SVGEGT come from the germline V gene. The J segment lost 4 bases and the V segment lost 0 bases, leaving 12 bases of the junction unmatched. The CDR3 extends over 18 amino acids.

The chain employs TRBV9 and TRBJ2-5; 8 bases are a match to TRBD2. The V segment lost 2 bases and the J segment 5 bases; nucleotides outside the gene matches: 11. The germline V gene encodes CDR1 SGDLS and CDR2 YYNGEE. The CDR3 consists of 16 residues. The CDR3 DNA follows: TGTGCCAGCAGCGTGTCCGGGGGGGCGCATACGGAGACCCAGTACTTC. Its translation: CASSVSGGAHTETQYF.

This chain links TRBV20-1 with TRBJ2-3; 10 nucleotides line up with TRBD2. The V gene's germline CDR1 is DFQATT and CDR2 SNEGSKA (reference sequence). V lost 1 base, J lost 0 bases, and 4 bases stayed unmatched. This CDR3 is 16 amino acids long. In DNA, the CDR3 is TGCAGTGCTAGAGGTCGAGCGGGAGGGAGCACAGATACGCAGTATTTT. Protein: CSARGRAGGSTDTQYF.

This chain connects TRBV29-1 to TRBJ2-1, with 10 bases identical to TRBD1. Trimming cost V 4 bases and J 0 bases; bases outside gene matches: 3. The CDR3 spans 15 residues. The germline gives CDR1 SQVTM, CDR2 ANQGSEA. The CDR3 DNA reads TGCAGCGTTGGACAGGGGGCGAGCTCCTACAATGAGCAGTTCTTC. This encodes CSVGQGASSYNEQFF.

This clonotype was seen ten or more times. The rearrangement joins TRBV7-2 to TRBJ2-7, with no clear D. The CDR3 contains 12 residues. Between the trimmed V and J ends, which lost 2 bases and 3 bases, there was a span of 5 bases. The germline gives CDR1 SGHTA, CDR2 FQGNSA. CDR3 coding DNA: TGTGCCAGCAGCTTAAATGTCTACGAGCAGTACTTC. Its translation is CASSLNVYEQYF.

This chain joins TRBV12-3 or TRBV12-4 and TRBJ2-1, with TRBD1 matching 10 bases. V trimming: 6 bases; J trimming: 8 bases; junction bases outside the gene matches: 7. This CDR3 region has 14 residues. The DNA of the CDR3 is TGTGCCAGCAGGCAAGGGACAGGGGTTGATGAGCAGTTCTTC. Protein: CASRQGTGVDEQFF.

This clonotype has a handful of counts. The chain employs TRBV5-1 and TRBJ1-3; D remains ambiguous. V dropped 2 bases and J dropped 0 bases, with 15 bases sitting between them. The CDR3 runs to 17 residues. CDR1 and CDR2 (germline): SGHRS, YFSETQ. The DNA of the CDR3 is TGCGCCAGCAGCTTTGGACCCTCCACCCCCTCTGGAAACACCATATATTTT. Its protein product is CASSFGPSTPSGNTIYF. Full variable domain (remainder filled in from reference TRBV5-1 and TRBJ1-3): KAGVTQTPRYLIKTRGQQVTLSCSPISGHRSVSWYQQTPGQGLQFLFEYFSETQRNKGNFPGRFSGRQFSNSRSEMNVSTLELGDSALYLCASSFGPSTPSGNTIYFGEGSWLTVV.

This clonotype was found many times. This sequence joins TRBV6-2 or TRBV6-3 and TRBJ1-4; 8 bases fit TRBD1. V gave up 4 bases and J gave up 8 bases; unmatched junction bases: 18. The CDR3 covers 18 residues. Germline CDR1 is MNHEY and CDR2 is SVGEGT. The CDR3 nucleotides read TGTGCCAGCAGTTTCCCCCCAGGGGGCGTACCGAAAGTCGAAAAACTGTTTTTT. Its translation is CASSFPPGGVPKVEKLFF.

V is TRBV28 and J is TRBJ2-1, with D uncertain. V lost 2 bases to trimming and J lost 3 bases, with 8 bases between them. From germline, CDR1 is MDHEN and CDR2 SYDVKM. The CDR3 has 14 amino acids. As DNA, the CDR3 is TGTGCCAGCAGTTTAGTCGCAGACTACAATGAGCAGTTCTTC. This gives the protein CASSLVADYNEQFF.

This clonotype showed up many times. This sequence joins TRBV7-9 and TRBJ2-7; D not certain. V was shortened by 6 bases and J by 4 bases, with 13 bases between the two germline ends. This CDR3 has 13 amino acids. CDR1 and CDR2 from the germline V gene are SEHNR and FQNEAQ (reference sequence). The CDR3: CASRAEGRYEQYF. DNA of the CDR3: TGTGCCAGCAGGGCCGAAGGCCGGTACGAGCAGTACTTC.

There are many counts of this clonotype. J is TRBJ2-7 and V is TRBV9; D unclear. V shed 3 bases and J shed 0 bases, with 10 bases lying between them. CDR1 SGDLS and CDR2 YYNGEE come from the germline V gene. This CDR3 is built from 14 residues. In DNA form, the CDR3 reads TGTGCCAGCAGCGCAGCCAGGAGCTCCTACGAGCAGTACTTC. Its protein product is CASSAARSSYEQYF.

The chain joins TRBV12-3 or TRBV12-4 to TRBJ2-1; 9 positions agree with TRBD2. V lost 6 bases to trimming and J lost 0 bases; unmatched junction nucleotides: 9. This CDR3 contains 17 residues. CDR3 amino acids: CASSPNSGRSSYNEQFF. DNA of the CDR3: TGTGCCAGCAGCCCTAATAGCGGGAGAAGCTCCTACAATGAGCAGTTCTTC.

This rearrangement joins TRBV6-2 or TRBV6-3 to TRBJ2-7; tentatively, D is TRBD1 (5 bases). The CDR3 totals 13 residues. Trimming took off 4 bases at V and 5 bases at J, with 12 bases between the two ends. The germline CDR1 and CDR2 sequences are MNHEY and SVGEGT. The CDR3 bases are TGTGCCAGCAGTTGGGCAGGGTCCGACGAGCAGTACTTC. Residues: CASSWAGSDEQYF.

The sample holds a few counts of this clonotype. The chain couples TRBV20-1 to TRBJ2-7; tentatively, D is TRBD1 (6 bases). The CDR3 loop spans 14 amino acids. V lost 6 bases to trimming and J lost 0 bases, with 15 bases between them. Germline V gene data show CDR1 as DFQATT and CDR2 as SNEGSKA (reference sequence). The CDR3 is CSAADRSSSYEQYF. As DNA, the CDR3 is TGCAGTGCGGCGGACAGATCCAGCTCCTACGAGCAGTACTTC.